This T cell receptor beta chain was profiled in a study of CD8 T cells in ankylosing spondylitis. In this sample, this clonotype turned up a few times. The ends were cut back, 4 bases at V and 9 bases at J, with 11 bases in the middle. The CDR3 runs to 12 residues. In germline, CDR1 is SGHDT, CDR2 YYEEEE. Making the TCR beta libraries involved quantitative 5'-RACE with molecular barcodes. TCRdb processed the 5' RACE reads anew with MiXCR; each CDR3 protein has one entry. The data hold fewer than 400,000 distinct CDR3 sequences, with roughly 14% observed a single time. The receptor's source is a male donor with ankylosing spondylitis or in good health (not recorded which). The chain carries TRBV5-6 and TRBJ2-1; D is unresolved. Sequencing was carried out using blood, either unsorted or a sorted T cell fraction (not recorded which). The CDR3 here is CASSVTTREQFF. The CDR3 nucleotides are TGTGCCAGCAGCGTAACTACTCGTGAGCAGTTCTTC.